The next 5 T cell receptor beta chains were all read from a single sample in a study of technical replicates of blood from a few donors. Clones were read by immunoSEQ multiplex PCR, and TCRdb kept only the in-frame ones, dropping some. Of fewer than 85,000 clones in the sample, over 85% were seen once. Sample: T cells isolated from PBMCs. The source is a human donor in good health.

This clone occurred once. This chain joins TRBV29-1 and TRBJ2-7; perhaps TRBD2 as D (6 bases). CDR3 length equals 13 residues. Germline CDR1 reads SQVTM; CDR2 reads ANQGSEA. The V end was cut by 7 bases, the J end by 3 bases, with 16 bases between. The CDR3 reads CSASGGGDYEQYF. The CDR3 nucleotides read TGCAGCGCTTCGGGCGGCGGGGACTACGAGCAGTACTTC.

The chain uses TRBV27 and TRBJ2-3, with TRBD2 identical over 9 bases. The germline V gene encodes CDR1 MNHEY and CDR2 SMNVEV (reference sequence). The CDR3 extends over 14 amino acids. With 2 bases clipped from V and 4 bases from J, the junction kept 1 base outside the gene matches. The CDR3 bases are TGTGCCAGCAGTTTACTAGCGGGACCAGATACGCAGTATTTT. It is translated as CASSLLAGPDTQYF.

V is TRBV19 and J is TRBJ2-7; D is unclear. With 1 base removed from V and 0 bases from J, the gap between germline ends came to 4 bases. The CDR3 extends over 13 amino acids. Germline-derived CDR1 and CDR2 are LNHDA and SQIVND (reference sequence). The CDR3 loop is CASSIGSSYEQYF. In nucleotides, the CDR3 is TGTGCCAGTAGTATAGGTAGCTCCTACGAGCAGTACTTC.

The V call is TRBV18, the J call TRBJ1-2; the D gene is possibly TRBD1 (5 bases). Germline values: CDR1 KGHSH, CDR2 LQKENI. This CDR3 is 13 amino acids long. Trimming removed 3 bases from V and 3 bases from J, with 8 bases in between. The CDR3 loop reads CASSPAQDYGYTF. The CDR3 nucleotides read TGTGCCAGCTCACCGGCACAGGACTATGGCTACACCTTC.

The V call is TRBV27, the J call TRBJ2-2; 9 bases are shared with TRBD2. Germline loops: CDR1 MNHEY, CDR2 SMNVEV (reference sequence). Losses at the gene ends were 4 bases for V and 2 bases for J; bases not matched to a gene: 20. The CDR3 length is 21 residues. The CDR3 spells CASSSIATGTSSILNTGELFF. The DNA for the CDR3 is TGTGCCAGCAGTTCAATAGCGACCGGGACTAGCAGTATCTTAAACACCGGGGAGCTGTTTTTT.